Shown below are 22 T cell receptor beta chains from a single sample sequenced in a study of chemoradiotherapy in HPV16-positive cancers. Assay used: immunoSEQ multiplex PCR; TCRdb lists only in-frame clones, some missing. The repertoire holds about 23,000 clones, about 90% seen once, with about 5.6% in the top ten. This material consisted of blood, taken from a patient who underwent chemoradiotherapy. These receptors all come from a human donor with HPV-associated anogenital cancer.

V is TRBV5-1 and J is TRBJ2-7; 7 positions match TRBD1. Per the germline V gene, CDR1 is SGHRS and CDR2 is YFSETQ. V gave up 5 bases and J gave up 3 bases; unmatched junction bases: 5. CDR3 length: 13 amino acids. The CDR3 loop is CASSSGQFYEQYF. The CDR3 DNA sequence: TGCGCCAGCAGTTCGGGACAGTTCTACGAGCAGTACTTC. Drawing the rest from reference TRBV5-1 and TRBJ2-7, the complete variable domain is KAGVTQTPRYLIKTRGQQVTLSCSPISGHRSVSWYQQTPGQGLQFLFEYFSETQRNKGNFPGRFSGRQFSNSRSEMNVSTLELGDSALYLCASSSGQFYEQYFGPGTRLTVT.

The V call is TRBV9, the J call TRBJ1-2; 8 positions match TRBD1. The junction had 1 base not matched to a gene; V was cut back by 2 bases and J by 4 bases. CDR3 length: 13 amino acids. Looked up from germline, CDR1 is SGDLS and CDR2 is YYNGEE. CDR3 DNA: TGTGCCAGCAGCGTGGGGACAGGCTATGGCTACACCTTC. This codes for CASSVGTGYGYTF.

The rearrangement uses TRBV11-2 and TRBJ2-1; 10 bases are a match to TRBD1. The germline CDR1 and CDR2 sequences are SGHAT and FQNNGV. J lost 7 bases, V lost 5 bases, and 8 bases had no gene match. CDR3 length: 15 residues. The CDR3 sequence: CASSADRGRVNEQFF. The CDR3 DNA reads TGTGCCAGCAGCGCCGACAGGGGGCGAGTAAATGAGCAGTTCTTC. Full variable domain (rest looked up from reference TRBV11-2 and TRBJ2-1): EAGVAQSPRYKIIEKRQSVAFWCNPISGHATLYWYQQILGQGPKLLIQFQNNGVVDDSQLPKDRFSAERLKGVDSTLKIQPAKLEDSAVYLCASSADRGRVNEQFFGPGTRLTVL.

A single count supports this clone. The chain links TRBV7-9 to TRBJ2-6; 7 positions agree with TRBD1. V was clipped by 6 bases and J by 2 bases; unmatched bases: 4. This CDR3 has 15 amino acids. In germline, CDR1 is SEHNR, CDR2 FQNEAQ (reference sequence). The CDR3 coding sequence is TGTGCCAGCAGTCCCGGGACAGCTGGGGCCAACGTCCTGACTTTC. It is translated as CASSPGTAGANVLTF. The complete variable domain, with remaining parts taken from reference TRBV7-9 and TRBJ2-6, reads DTGVSQNPRHKITKRGQNVTFRCDPISEHNRLYWYRQTLGQGPEFLTYFQNEAQLEKSRLLSDRFSAERPKGSFSTLEIQRTEQGDSAMYLCASSPGTAGANVLTFGAGSRLTVL.

The V gene is TRBV5-8, the J gene TRBJ1-5; TRBD1 matches at 10 bases. CDR1 and CDR2 from the germline V gene are SGHTS and YDEGEE. Trimming removed 4 bases from V and 5 bases from J; junction bases left unmatched: 6. This CDR3 has 15 residues. The CDR3 region is CASSTGTGVDQPQHF. DNA of the CDR3: TGTGCCAGCAGCACCGGGACAGGGGTTGATCAGCCCCAGCATTTT.

The V gene is TRBV7-9, the J gene TRBJ1-2; perhaps TRBD1 as D (5 bases). Germline V gene lookup returns CDR1 SEHNR and CDR2 FQNEAQ (reference sequence). V gave up 7 bases and J gave up 4 bases, with 16 bases separating them. The CDR3 spans 14 residues. CDR3 sequence (DNA): TGTGCCAGCACCGCCATGACAGCACTCTATGGCTACACCTTC. It specifies CASTAMTALYGYTF.

V usage is TRBV7-9 and J usage is TRBJ2-1; 7 bases are shared with TRBD2. Looked up from germline, CDR1 is SEHNR and CDR2 is FQNEAQ (reference sequence). The CDR3 is 17 amino acids. The V and J ends lost 5 bases and 4 bases, in that order; junction bases with no gene match: 14. The CDR3 loop reads CASSANALARDYNEQFF. The CDR3 bases are TGTGCCAGCAGCGCCAACGCACTAGCGAGGGATTACAATGAGCAGTTCTTC.

The chain carries TRBV7-2 and TRBJ1-3; perhaps TRBD1 as D (5 bases). V lost 6 bases and J 1 base, leaving 13 bases between the germline ends. CDR1 is SGHTA and CDR2 is FQGNSA in the germline V gene. The CDR3 is 15 residues long. This CDR3 is CASSRPGGSGNTIYF. The CDR3 DNA reads TGTGCCAGCAGTCGGCCGGGGGGATCTGGAAACACCATATATTTT.

The chain employs TRBV2 and TRBJ1-3; the D is unclear. This CDR3 is 15 amino acids long. V shed 6 bases and J shed 0 bases, with 12 bases lying between them. Germline V gives CDR1 SNHLY, CDR2 FYNNEI. CDR3 residues: CASSSGGLSGNTIYF. CDR3 in DNA: TGTGCCAGCAGCTCCGGCGGACTCTCTGGAAACACCATATATTTT.

The chain carries TRBV29-1 and TRBJ1-1, with TRBD1 as a possible D gene (5 bases). CDR3 length: 12 residues. Trimming took 8 bases from V and 1 from J, leaving 11 bases between them. Germline assignment: CDR1 SQVTM and CDR2 ANQGSEA. This CDR3 reads CSTKTGNTEAFF. CDR3 nucleotides: TGCAGCACCAAAACAGGGAACACTGAAGCTTTCTTT.

The gene calls are TRBV7-2 and TRBJ1-6; D possibly corresponds to TRBD1 (6 bases). The length of the CDR3 is 16 residues. Trimming took off 5 bases at V and 7 bases at J, with 18 bases between the two ends. CDR1 and CDR2 (germline): SGHTA, FQGNSA. Here the CDR3 reads CASSPRTDRLNSPLHF. CDR3 DNA: TGTGCCAGCAGCCCCCGGACGGACAGACTAAATTCACCCCTCCACTTT.

This clone came up once. CDR3 region: CAITTLEGGGYTF. The CDR3 nucleotides are TGTGCCATCACCACCCTCGAAGGGGGGGGCTACACCTTC. This chain joins TRBV10-3 and TRBJ1-2, with D possibly TRBD1 on 6 matching bases. The germline CDR1 and CDR2 sequences are ENHRY and SYGVKD. This CDR3 contains 13 residues. The V gene lost 7 bases and the J gene lost 8 bases, with 17 bases spanning the gap.

The CDR3 protein is CASSLSSFGGATDTQYF. The CDR3 nucleotides read TGTGCCAGCAGCTTATCGAGTTTTGGAGGGGCAACAGATACGCAGTATTTT. The J gene is TRBJ2-3, the V gene TRBV7-9, with D possibly TRBD2 on 6 matching bases. Trimming left V 2 bases short and J 3 bases short, with 18 bases between. CDR1 is SEHNR, CDR2 FQNEAQ, per germline (reference sequence). The CDR3 sequence is 17 residues long.

The chain has TRBV7-9 and TRBJ1-2, with a possible D match to TRBD1 (6 bases). The germline V gene encodes CDR1 SEHNR and CDR2 FQNEAQ (reference sequence). The CDR3 totals 14 residues. Trimming removed 6 bases at V and 7 bases at J, with 18 bases between. This chain's CDR3 is CASSHHTGSGGYTF. Here the CDR3 DNA reads TGTGCCAGCAGTCACCATACAGGGAGTGGTGGCTACACCTTC.

The chain uses TRBV19 and TRBJ1-1, with 7 bases lining up with TRBD1. Per the germline V gene, CDR1 is LNHDA and CDR2 is SQIVND (reference sequence). After removal of 2 bases from V and 0 bases from J, the junction contained 0 bases not matched to a gene. This CDR3 is 14 amino acids long. The CDR3: CASSIQGVNTEAFF. The CDR3 DNA reads as TGTGCCAGTAGTATACAGGGGGTGAACACTGAAGCTTTCTTT.

By share of the sample, this clone is hyperexpanded. The chain joins TRBV4-1 to TRBJ1-1; no clear D. Trimming took 0 bases from V and 4 from J, leaving 9 bases between them. This CDR3 spans 14 amino acids. In germline, CDR1 is MGHRA, CDR2 YSYEKL. The DNA of the CDR3 is TGCGCCAGCAGCCAAGAGCTCACCCTCACTGAAGCTTTCTTT. Encoded protein: CASSQELTLTEAFF.

V is TRBV11-3 and J is TRBJ2-2; weak D call: TRBD1 (5 bases). The CDR3 totals 15 residues. Trimming shortened V by 3 bases and J by 7 bases, and 15 bases separated the two germline ends. The germline CDR1 and CDR2 sequences are SGHNT and YENEEA. CDR3 region: CASSFSQVMGGELFF. Written as DNA, the CDR3 is TGTGCCAGCAGCTTCTCACAGGTTATGGGCGGGGAGCTGTTTTTT.

Written as DNA, the CDR3 is TGTGCCAGCAGCTGGGCCGGGCCCTCTGGAAACACCATATATTTT. Translating gives CASSWAGPSGNTIYF. This chain links TRBV5-5 with TRBJ1-3; no firm D call. V was cut by 3 bases and J by 0 bases, with 10 bases left in between. The CDR3 is 15 residues long. The germline gives CDR1 SGHKS, CDR2 YYEKEE (reference sequence).

This chain connects TRBV19 to TRBJ1-6, with 7 bases aligning to TRBD1. Germline CDR1 reads LNHDA; CDR2 reads SQIVND (reference sequence). V was pared by 7 bases and J by 7 bases, with 13 bases of the junction left unmatched. The CDR3 extends over 16 amino acids. This CDR3 is CASTIGGATGNSPLHF. The CDR3 DNA is TGTGCCAGTACCATAGGGGGCGCGACAGGGAATTCACCCCTCCACTTT.

The V call is TRBV6-1, the J call TRBJ1-2; D is uncertain. Trimming took off 7 bases at V and 3 bases at J, with 15 bases between the two ends. The CDR3 extends over 14 amino acids. Germline V CDR1 and CDR2: MNHNS, SASEGT. Written as DNA, the CDR3 is TGTGCCAGCAAATTCCAAAAAGGTGACTATGGCTACACCTTC. Its protein is CASKFQKGDYGYTF.

The chain uses TRBV7-9 and TRBJ1-2; D is possibly TRBD1 (5 bases). The CDR3 is made up of 15 amino acids. With 4 bases removed from V and 1 base from J, the gap between germline ends came to 13 bases. Germline CDR1 SEHNR, CDR2 FQNEAQ (reference sequence). The CDR3 sequence: CASSSHRTINYGYTF. CDR3 DNA sequence: TGTGCCAGCAGCTCTCACAGGACTATTAACTATGGCTACACCTTC.

The chain recombines TRBV25-1 with TRBJ2-5; tentatively, D is TRBD1 or TRBD2 (5 bases each). The CDR3 runs 15 residues. Between the trimmed V and J ends, which lost 1 base and 4 bases, there was a span of 13 bases. Germline values: CDR1 MGHDK, CDR2 SYGVNS. The CDR3 region has the DNA TGTGCCAGCAGTGAATGGTATTCTGGGGGAGAGACCCAGTACTTC. Its protein is CASSEWYSGGETQYF.